This T cell receptor beta chain appears in the sequencing data of a study of T cell responses to AZD1222 COVID-19 vaccine. Per germline, CDR1 MNHEY and CDR2 SVGAGI. The CDR3 loop spans 13 amino acids. Trimming removed 6 bases at V and 0 bases at J, with 6 bases between. Libraries were prepared by immunoSEQ multiplex PCR; TCRdb keeps only in-frame clonotypes and omits some of them. The top ten hold 0.55% of the sample, which has 250,000 to 300,000 clones, 90% to 95% seen once. The sequencing here drew on peripheral blood, taken 28 days after the second AZD1222 dose. This clonotype originated in an adult who received the AZD1222 COVID-19 vaccine. The V call is TRBV6-5, the J call TRBJ1-5; the D gene is possibly TRBD1 (5 bases). CDR3 sequence (DNA): TGTGCCAGCAGAGGGGTTAGCAATCAGCCCCAGCATTTT. Its protein product is CASRGVSNQPQHF.